The source of this TCR beta chain is a study of T cells in localized non-small cell lung cancer. Study-wide findings and caveats: Longer overall survival was associated with a higher density of T cells in the blood. Multi-region tumor sequencing was not done, so intratumor heterogeneity could not be excluded. Appearing in adjacent lung were a median roughly 60 of the top 100 tumor clones.

A note on this clone: Its antigen is currently unknown.

Using immunoSEQ multiplex PCR, the repertoire was profiled, and TCRdb retains in-frame clones only, with some absent. The sample lists around 35,000 clones, approximately 90% occurring once. Looked up from germline, CDR1 is SGHKS and CDR2 is YYEKEE (reference sequence). The CDR3 runs to 15 residues. V lost 0 bases, J lost 1 base, and 10 bases lay in between. The sequenced sample was peripheral blood mononuclear cells, obtained before any cancer treatment. The rearrangement links TRBV5-5 to TRBJ1-1; D unresolved. The receptor's source is a female donor aged 60 or older with stage II lung adenocarcinoma. The chain's CDR3 is CASSLAVGGNTEAFF. As DNA, the CDR3 is TGTGCCAGCAGCTTGGCCGTCGGCGGGAACACTGAAGCTTTCTTT. The full variable domain, completed using reference TRBV5-5 and TRBJ1-1, is DAGVTQSPTHLIKTRGQQVTLRCSPISGHKSVSWYQQVLGQGPQFIFQYYEKEERGRGNFPDRFSARQFPNYSSELNVNALLLGDSALYLCASSLAVGGNTEAFFGQGTRLTVV.